This T cell receptor (beta chain) was observed in a study of blood T cell repertoires in COVID-19. Only a few counts were recorded for this clone. Sequencing used immunoSEQ multiplex PCR; TCRdb keeps in-frame clones, though not all of them. The sample carries over 200,000 clones, roughly 87% recorded once. The clonotype was recovered from a middle-aged man with active or convalescent COVID-19. The sample was peripheral blood.

As DNA, the CDR3 is TGCAGTGGGCTTTCGGAGGTCCGCTACACCTTC. This gives the protein CSGLSEVRYTF. The chain recombines TRBV20-1 with TRBJ1-2; unclear D gene. CDR1 is DFQATT and CDR2 is SNEGSKA in the germline V gene (reference sequence). There are 11 residues in the CDR3. V gave up 7 bases and J gave up 9 bases, with 15 bases separating them.